This T cell receptor (beta chain) was captured in a study of T cell responses to AZD1222 COVID-19 vaccine. Germline-derived CDR1 and CDR2 are SGHRS and YFSETQ. The CDR3 is 15 residues long. Trimming removed 4 bases at V and 0 bases at J, with 14 bases between. The assay was immunoSEQ multiplex PCR, and TCRdb's table has in-frame clones only and misses some. The sample consists of approximately 110,000 clones, around 85% of them appearing once. The chain carries TRBV5-1 and TRBJ2-7, with unresolved D. Here the sequenced sample was peripheral blood, taken 28 days after the second AZD1222 dose. The clonotype comes from an adult who received the AZD1222 COVID-19 vaccine. The CDR3 DNA sequence: TGCGCCAGCAGCAAGGAACCTACGGCCTCCTACGAGCAGTACTTC. Translation gives CASSKEPTASYEQYF.